Below, 2 T cell receptor beta chains from the same sample are listed, as sequenced in a study of PD-1 blockade in classical Hodgkin lymphoma. Method: immunoSEQ multiplex PCR; TCRdb's copy keeps in-frame clones and lacks some. The sample has some 14,000 clones, 81% seen once. Every patient experienced relapse after autologous stem cell transplantation, and brentuximab vedotin exposure varied. This material consisted of peripheral blood mononuclear cells (PBMCs), taken at baseline. Receptors were obtained from a human donor with classical Hodgkin lymphoma.

Of note for this clone: The junction shows a germline mismatch at one end, possibly a read error. The CDR3: CANSEAPDSTGELFF. Written as DNA, the CDR3 is TGTGCCAACAGTGAAGCGCCGGACTCCACCGGGGAGCTGTTTTTT. The genes are TRBV2 and TRBJ2-2; possible D gene TRBD2, 5 bases. The CDR3 is 15 amino acids. From germline, CDR1 is SNHLY and CDR2 FYNNEI.

DNA for the CDR3: TGTGCCAGCTCACCGTGGACTAGCGGGGGGACCGGGACCCAGTACTTC. Residues: CASSPWTSGGTGTQYF. The chain joins TRBV18 to TRBJ2-5; TRBD2 matches at 14 bases. Trimming removed 3 bases from V and 7 bases from J; junction bases left unmatched: 7. Germline CDR1 KGHSH, CDR2 LQKENI. This CDR3 has 16 amino acids.